This TCR beta chain was recovered during a study of blood T cells in healthy people across ages. Trimming left V 1 base short and J 3 bases short, with 11 bases between. CDR1 SGHRS and CDR2 YFSETQ come from the germline V gene. The CDR3 is 15 amino acids. Each donor's blood draw was around 9.1 milliliters of peripheral blood. Alongside a J-beta primer mix, a sample-barcoded 5' primer served in a second PCR lasting about 7 to 11 cycles. TCRdb re-analysed the 5' RACE reads in MiXCR, keeping a single row per CDR3 protein. The sample holds some 890,000 distinct CDR3 sequences; almost 30% are singletons and the top ten take about a tenth. In addition, the sample was reused for a study of T cells of mothers and their children. From that paper: It was related mother-child pairs that showed slightly higher overlap than unrelated pairs, without reaching significance.

The source is a woman in her thirties or forties in good health. The chain uses TRBV5-1 and TRBJ1-5; D ambiguous. The sequenced sample consisted of blood. The CDR3 DNA follows: TGCGCCAGCAGCTTGTTGGGTGTCGCCAATCAGCCCCAGCATTTT. Translation: CASSLLGVANQPQHF.